The clone carrying this TCR beta chain came up once. Its target is not known. Assay: immunoSEQ multiplex PCR; the TCRdb copy retains only in-frame clones and omits some. Among 35,000 to 50,000 clones, roughly 92% were seen once, and the ten largest hold less than 25%. Patients were ruled out by autoimmune disease history or systemic immunosuppression. This CDR3 comprises 15 residues. V lost 0 bases and J lost 1, with 9 bases in between. Germline-derived CDR1 and CDR2 are MNHEY and SVGAGI. The data stem from a study of OX40 agonist ivuxolimab in advanced cancers. The wider study: Hepatocellular carcinoma, melanoma, renal cell or head and neck cancer was diagnosed in the dose-escalation patients. A mean age of roughly 62 years, range roughly 20 to 79, was recorded, and over 65% were male. Findings and caveats of the study: With doses of 0.1 to 3.0 mg/kg, CD4+ and CD8+ blood T cells had undergone clonal expansion by week 6.

The receptor's source is an adult with an advanced solid tumor such as melanoma, head and neck, liver or kidney cancer. V is TRBV6-5 and J is TRBJ1-1; D uncertain. Material: CD4+ or CD8+ T cells sorted from blood, obtained in a trial of the OX40 agonist ivuxolimab. CDR3 coding DNA: TGTGCCAGCAGTTACTCGAGTAAGGGGAACACTGAAGCTTTCTTT. Translated: CASSYSSKGNTEAFF.